This T cell receptor beta chain originates from a study of blood T cell repertoires in COVID-19 (dated by TCRdb to 2019 to 2021). At the level of the whole study: Collaborator samples came from the United States, Italy and Spain and covered acute and convalescent phases of COVID-19. The material from the prospective study consisted of cDNA or gDNA derived from T cells, B-cell-depleted T cells, or PBMCs. The dataset comprised deeply sampled blood TCRbeta repertoires from subjects exposed to, actively infected with, or recovered from COVID-19. The repertoires were made available in a free public database intended to serve as a resource for research on the immune response to SARS-CoV-2. The samples were drawn from the first 160 participants of the ongoing ImmuneRACE study and from some 1,300 subjects provided by 6 global collaborators. Sample metadata almost always included a de-identified subject ID, COVID-19 status, age in years and sex. HLA class I and class II types, where available, came from metadata supplied by the sample provider rather than from assay-based typing.

Broad study findings and their caveats: Clinical and demographic metadata were provided uncurated, with the amount varying by source and participant.

The collaborating institutions used their own protocols to collect whole blood in K2EDTA tubes. For TCRbeta analysis, collaborator samples were shipped as frozen whole blood, as isolated PBMCs, or as DNA extracted from either sample type. TCRbeta CDR3 regions were amplified from genomic DNA using the immunoSEQ Assay, a bias-controlled multiplex PCR. The source study handled its data this way. The number of nucleated cells in each sample was estimated by amplification of reference gene primers within the assay. Sequence reads were collapsed and filtered to measure the absolute abundance of every unique TCRbeta CDR3 rearrangement. For each sample, productive Simpson clonality was calculated as the square root of Simpson's diversity index across productive rearrangements. TCRdb holds this immuneACCESS table with in-frame rearrangements only. Some clones are missing; in checked studies, unresolved V genes explain under half, and the rest has no known cause. V and J calls and clone size are given by that table; D and trimming were obtained from the DNA. The sample has about 98,000 clones on record, approximately 81% of them singletons. The ten largest make up 4.1% of the sample.

The CDR3 covers 14 residues, taking in both the cysteine and the phenylalanine. The kept DNA is CDR3 alone, 42 bases in frame from the first base. The germline V gene provides CDR1 SGHDT and CDR2 YYEEEE. The germline V end is reduced by 2 bases and the J end by 6 bases; junction bases left unmatched: 7. About this clone itself: The antigen it binds to is not known. Base-call qualities are not available, and no considerably larger clone is one nucleotide away.

The specimen was peripheral blood. This receptor was obtained from a man between 60 and 75 years old with acute or convalescent COVID-19. Recombination joined TRBV5-6 with TRBJ1-1; TRBD1 aligns with 7 central bases. The nucleotide sequence reads as follows: TGTGCCAGCAGCTTATTGTCGGGGACAGCTGAAGCTTTCTTT. Its amino acids are CASSLLSGTAEAFF. With the rest looked up from the reference TRBV5-6 and TRBJ1-1 genes rather than sequenced, the full variable domain is DAGVTQSPTHLIKTRGQQVTLRCSPKSGHDTVSWYQQALGQGPQFIFQYYEEEERQRGNFPDRFSGHQFPNYSSELNVNALLLGDSALYLCASSLLSGTAEAFFGQGTRLTVV.